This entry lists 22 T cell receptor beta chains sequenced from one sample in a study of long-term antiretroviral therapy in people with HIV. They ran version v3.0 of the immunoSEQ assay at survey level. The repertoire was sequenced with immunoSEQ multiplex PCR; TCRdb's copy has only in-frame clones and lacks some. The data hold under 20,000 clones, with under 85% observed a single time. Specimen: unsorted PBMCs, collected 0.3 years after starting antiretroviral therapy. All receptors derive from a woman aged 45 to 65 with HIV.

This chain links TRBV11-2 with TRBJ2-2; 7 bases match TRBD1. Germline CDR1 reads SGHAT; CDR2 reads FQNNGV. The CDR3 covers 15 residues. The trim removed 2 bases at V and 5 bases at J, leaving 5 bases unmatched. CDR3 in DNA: TGTGCCAGCAGCTTAACCTCGGGACAGACCGGGGAGCTGTTTTTT. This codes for CASSLTSGQTGELFF.

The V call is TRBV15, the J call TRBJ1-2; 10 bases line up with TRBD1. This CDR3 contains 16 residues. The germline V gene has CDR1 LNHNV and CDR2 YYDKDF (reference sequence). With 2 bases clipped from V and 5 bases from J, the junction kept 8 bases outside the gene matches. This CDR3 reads CATSRPRPGQGYGYTF. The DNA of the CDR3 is TGTGCCACCAGCAGACCAAGACCGGGACAGGGGTATGGCTACACCTTC.

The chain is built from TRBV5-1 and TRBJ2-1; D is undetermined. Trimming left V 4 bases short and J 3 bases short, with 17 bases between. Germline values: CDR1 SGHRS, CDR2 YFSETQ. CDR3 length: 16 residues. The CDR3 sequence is CASSGVDQGLYNEQFF. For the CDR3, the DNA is TGCGCCAGCAGCGGGGTGGATCAAGGGCTCTACAATGAGCAGTTCTTC.

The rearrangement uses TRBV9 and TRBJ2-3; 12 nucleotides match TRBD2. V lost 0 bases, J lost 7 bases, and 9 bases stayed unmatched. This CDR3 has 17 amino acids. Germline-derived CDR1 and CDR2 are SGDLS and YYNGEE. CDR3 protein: CASSVGPSGGAFHTQYF. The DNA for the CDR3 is TGTGCCAGCAGCGTAGGGCCTAGCGGGGGGGCCTTCCATACGCAGTATTTT.

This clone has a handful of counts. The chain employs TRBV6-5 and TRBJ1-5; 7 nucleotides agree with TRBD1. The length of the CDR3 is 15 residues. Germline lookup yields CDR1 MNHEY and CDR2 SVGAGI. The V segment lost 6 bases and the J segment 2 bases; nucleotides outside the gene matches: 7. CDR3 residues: CASRRQGVGNQPQHF. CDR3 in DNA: TGTGCCAGCAGACGACAGGGCGTAGGCAATCAGCCCCAGCATTTT.

This chain's CDR3 is CASSPSRQGELFF. In DNA, the CDR3 is TGTGCCAGCTCACCATCCCGACAGGGGGAGCTGTTTTTT. The chain joins TRBV18 to TRBJ2-2; the D gene is possibly TRBD1 (5 bases). The CDR3 has 13 residues. Germline V gives CDR1 KGHSH, CDR2 LQKENI. Trimming took 2 bases from V and 8 from J, leaving 9 bases between them.

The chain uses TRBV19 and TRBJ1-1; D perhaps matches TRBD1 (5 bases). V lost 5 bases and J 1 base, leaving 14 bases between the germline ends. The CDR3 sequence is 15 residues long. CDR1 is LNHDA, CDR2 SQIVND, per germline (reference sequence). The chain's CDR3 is CASSPRGTGNTEAFF. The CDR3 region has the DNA TGTGCCAGTAGTCCCCGGGGGACTGGGAACACTGAAGCTTTCTTT.

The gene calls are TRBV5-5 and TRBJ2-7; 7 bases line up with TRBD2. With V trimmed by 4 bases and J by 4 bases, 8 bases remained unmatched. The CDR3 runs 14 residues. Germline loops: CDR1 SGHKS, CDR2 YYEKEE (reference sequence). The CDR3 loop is CASSPWEGRYEQYV. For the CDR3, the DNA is TGTGCCAGCAGCCCTTGGGAGGGGAGGTACGAGCAGTACGTC.

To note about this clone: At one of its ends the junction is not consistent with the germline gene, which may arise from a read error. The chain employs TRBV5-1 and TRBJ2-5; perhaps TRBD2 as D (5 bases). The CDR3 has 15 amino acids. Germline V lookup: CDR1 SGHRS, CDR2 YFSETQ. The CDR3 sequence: CASSLVGVGREAQYF. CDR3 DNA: TGCGCCAGCAGCTTGGTTGGGGTAGGGAGAGAGGCCCAGTACTTC.

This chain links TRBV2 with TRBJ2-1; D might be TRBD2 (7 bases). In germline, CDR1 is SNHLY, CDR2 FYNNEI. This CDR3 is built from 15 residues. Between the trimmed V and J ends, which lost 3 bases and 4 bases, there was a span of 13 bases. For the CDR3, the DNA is TGTGCCAGCAGTGAGCGGGGGCCCTCGTACAATGAGCAGTTCTTC. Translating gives CASSERGPSYNEQFF. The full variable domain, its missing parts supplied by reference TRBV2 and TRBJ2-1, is EPEVTQTPSHQVTQMGQEVILRCVPISNHLYFYWYRQILGQKVEFLVSFYNNEISEKSEIFDDQFSVERPDGSNFTLKIRSTKLEDSAMYFCASSERGPSYNEQFFGPGTRLTVL.

The CDR3 region is CASSYFQGTDTQYF. CDR3 sequence (DNA): TGTGCCAGCAGTTACTTTCAGGGGACAGATACGCAGTATTTT. The V call is TRBV6-6, the J call TRBJ2-3; D possibly corresponds to TRBD1 (6 bases). Germline V gene lookup returns CDR1 MNHNY and CDR2 SVGAGI (reference sequence). V dropped 1 base and J dropped 3 bases, with 8 bases sitting between them. This CDR3 is 14 amino acids long.

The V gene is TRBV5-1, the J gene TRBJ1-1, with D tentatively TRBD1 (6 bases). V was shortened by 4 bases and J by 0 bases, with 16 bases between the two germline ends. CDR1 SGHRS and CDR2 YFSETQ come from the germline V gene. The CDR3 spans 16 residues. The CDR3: CASSLHTGQLNTEAFF. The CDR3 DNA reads TGCGCCAGCAGCCTACATACGGGACAACTGAACACTGAAGCTTTCTTT.

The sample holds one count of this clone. In DNA form, the CDR3 reads TGTGCCAGCAGCTACCGCGAGGGGGCTACCCAAGAGACCCAGTACTTC. Translating it yields CASSYREGATQETQYF. The V gene is TRBV11-1, the J gene TRBJ2-5; TRBD1 agrees at 7 bases. With V trimmed by 4 bases and J by 1 base, 9 bases remained unmatched. The germline gives CDR1 SGHAT, CDR2 FQDESV (reference sequence). The CDR3 loop spans 16 amino acids.

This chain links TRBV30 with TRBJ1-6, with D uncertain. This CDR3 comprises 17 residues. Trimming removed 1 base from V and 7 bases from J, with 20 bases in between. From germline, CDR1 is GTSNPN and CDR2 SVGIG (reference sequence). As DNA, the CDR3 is TGTGCCTGGAGTGGTCGGAGGCCCCGAATTCTAAATTCACCCCTCCACTTT. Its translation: CAWSGRRPRILNSPLHF. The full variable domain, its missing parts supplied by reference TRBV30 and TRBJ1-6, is SQTIHQWPATLVQPVGSPLSLECTVEGTSNPNLYWYRQAAGRGLQLLFYSVGIGQISSEVPQNLSASRPQDRQFILSSKKLLLSDSGFYLCAWSGRRPRILNSPLHFGNGTRLTVT.

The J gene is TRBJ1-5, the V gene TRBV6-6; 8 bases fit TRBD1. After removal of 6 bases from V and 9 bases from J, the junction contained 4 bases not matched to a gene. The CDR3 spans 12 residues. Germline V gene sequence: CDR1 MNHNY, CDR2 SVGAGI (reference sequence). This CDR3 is CASRTGEAPQHF. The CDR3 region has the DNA TGTGCCAGCAGGACAGGGGAAGCGCCCCAGCATTTT.

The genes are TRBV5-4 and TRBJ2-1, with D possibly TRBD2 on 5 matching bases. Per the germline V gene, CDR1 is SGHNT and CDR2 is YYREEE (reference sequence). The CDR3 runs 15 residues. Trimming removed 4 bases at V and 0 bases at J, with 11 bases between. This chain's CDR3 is CASSTEGSSYNEQFF. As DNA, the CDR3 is TGTGCCAGCAGCACAGAGGGTAGCTCCTACAATGAGCAGTTCTTC. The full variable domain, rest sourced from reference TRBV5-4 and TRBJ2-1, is ETGVTQSPTHLIKTRGQQVTLRCSSQSGHNTVSWYQQALGQGPQFIFQYYREEENGRGNFPPRFSGLQFPNYSSELNVNALELDDSALYLCASSTEGSSYNEQFFGPGTRLTVL.

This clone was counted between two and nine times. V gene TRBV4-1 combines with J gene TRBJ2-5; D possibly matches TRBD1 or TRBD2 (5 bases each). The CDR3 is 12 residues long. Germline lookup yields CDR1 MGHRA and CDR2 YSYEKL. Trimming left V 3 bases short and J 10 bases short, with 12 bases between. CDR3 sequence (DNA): TGCGCCAGCAGCCAGGGACCCGGGGTCCAGTACTTC. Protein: CASSQGPGVQYF.

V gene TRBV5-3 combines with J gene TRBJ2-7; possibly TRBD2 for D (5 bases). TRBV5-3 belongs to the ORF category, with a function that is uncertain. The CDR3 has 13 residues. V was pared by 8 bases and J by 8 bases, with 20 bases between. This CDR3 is CASRSGEVSQQYV. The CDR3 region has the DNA TGTGCCAGCAGGTCCGGGGAAGTTTCTCAGCAGTACGTC.

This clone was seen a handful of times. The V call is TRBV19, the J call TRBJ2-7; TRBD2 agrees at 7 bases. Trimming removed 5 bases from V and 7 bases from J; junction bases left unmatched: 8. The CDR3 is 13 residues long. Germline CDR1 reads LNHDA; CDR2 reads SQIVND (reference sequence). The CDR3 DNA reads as TGTGCCAGTAGTGTCCTGCTGGGGGGGGAGCAGTACGTC. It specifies CASSVLLGGEQYV.

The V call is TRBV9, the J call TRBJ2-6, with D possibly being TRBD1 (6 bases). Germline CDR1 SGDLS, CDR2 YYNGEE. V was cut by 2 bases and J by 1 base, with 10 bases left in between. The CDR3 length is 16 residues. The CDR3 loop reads CASSVLQGSGANVLTF. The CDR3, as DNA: TGTGCCAGCAGCGTTCTACAGGGATCTGGGGCCAACGTCCTGACTTTC.

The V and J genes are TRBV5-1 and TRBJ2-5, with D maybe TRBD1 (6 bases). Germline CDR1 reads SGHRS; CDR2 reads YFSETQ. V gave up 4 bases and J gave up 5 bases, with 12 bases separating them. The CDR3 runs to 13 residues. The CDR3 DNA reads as TGCGCCAGCAGCCCTGGGGACACGGAGACCCAGTACTTC. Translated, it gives CASSPGDTETQYF.

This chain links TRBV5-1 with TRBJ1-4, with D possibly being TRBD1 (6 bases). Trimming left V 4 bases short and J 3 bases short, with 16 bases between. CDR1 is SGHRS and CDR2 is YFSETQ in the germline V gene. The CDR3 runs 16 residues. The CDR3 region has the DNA TGCGCCAGCAGCCTCAGGGGAGAGGGAGCTAATGAAAAACTGTTTTTT. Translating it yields CASSLRGEGANEKLFF.